The 19 T cell receptor beta chains in this list originate from one sample, sequenced in a study of CD4 T cells in relation to SARS-CoV-2 and coronaviruses. The protocol was immunoSEQ multiplex PCR, while the TCRdb copy is restricted to in-frame clones and leaves out a portion. Of 15,000 to 20,000 clones listed, about 86% are singletons. CD4+ T cells from unexposed donors were obtained before the COVID-19 pandemic (2011-2018). Isolation of CD4+ T cells took place after about eleven days in culture. These receptors' targets are unknown. The specimen was CD4+ T cells from PBMCs, cultured in vitro. The receptors come from a human donor in good health.

The V call is TRBV11-2, the J call TRBJ1-1, with TRBD1 matching over 8 bases. This CDR3 comprises 17 residues. With V trimmed by 7 bases and J by 1 base, 14 bases remained unmatched. The germline V gene has CDR1 SGHAT and CDR2 FQNNGV. CDR3 coding DNA: TGTGCCAGCAAAATGGGGTGGTTAGACAGGGGGAACACTGAAGCTTTCTTT. Translating gives CASKMGWLDRGNTEAFF.

The V gene is TRBV6-2 or TRBV6-3, the J gene TRBJ2-5; TRBD1 aligns across 10 bases. V shed 6 bases, J shed 5 bases, and the junction held 6 bases outside the gene matches. The germline V gene has CDR1 MNHEY and CDR2 SVGEGT. The CDR3 is made up of 14 amino acids. CDR3 in DNA: TGTGCCAGCAGCTTGACAGGGGGCGCGGAGACCCAGTACTTC. Translated: CASSLTGGAETQYF.

The V gene is TRBV5-1, the J gene TRBJ2-7; D is uncertain. The CDR3 has 13 amino acids. V was pared by 1 base and J by 4 bases, with 9 bases between. Germline V gives CDR1 SGHRS, CDR2 YFSETQ. The CDR3 loop reads CASSLLEGYEQYF. Here the CDR3 DNA reads TGCGCCAGCAGCTTGTTGGAAGGGTACGAGCAGTACTTC.

V and J are TRBV28 and TRBJ2-5, with TRBD2 matching 7 bases. From germline, CDR1 is MDHEN and CDR2 SYDVKM. The CDR3 sequence is 15 residues long. V was clipped by 1 base and J by 5 bases; unmatched bases: 7. For the CDR3, the DNA is TGTGCCAGCAGTTTATACAGAGTGGGGGGGGAGACCCAGTACTTC. Translated, it gives CASSLYRVGGETQYF.

This chain joins TRBV9 and TRBJ1-1; D perhaps matches TRBD1 (5 bases). Germline V gene lookup returns CDR1 SGDLS and CDR2 YYNGEE. The CDR3 totals 18 residues. V gave up 0 bases and J gave up 0 bases, with 18 bases separating them. CDR3 sequence: CASSVVTPGSPMNTEAFF. The CDR3 DNA reads TGTGCCAGCAGCGTAGTAACCCCAGGGTCACCTATGAACACTGAAGCTTTCTTT.

In the case of this clone: Mismatch with germline at one junction end may stem from a read error. CDR3: CASSPDRGRETQYF. In DNA, the CDR3 is TGTGCTAGCAGCCCCGACAGGGGTAGGGAGACCCAGTACTTC. V is TRBV7-7 and J is TRBJ2-5; 8 bases agree with TRBD1. CDR3 length: 14 residues. Germline-derived CDR1 and CDR2 are SSHAT and FNYEAQ (reference sequence).

The chain has TRBV3-1 (or the pseudogene TRBV3-2) and TRBJ1-2, with D unclear. V shed 1 base and J shed 4 bases, with 7 bases lying between them. Germline CDR1 and CDR2: LGHDT and YNNKEL (reference sequence). This CDR3 has 13 amino acids. The chain's CDR3 is CASSQVDAYGYTF. The CDR3 nucleotides read TGTGCCAGCAGCCAAGTCGATGCCTATGGCTACACCTTC.

CDR3 amino acids: CASSQGLGAGYGYTF. The CDR3 nucleotides read TGCGCCAGCAGCCAAGGATTGGGGGCGGGCTATGGCTACACCTTC. The chain employs TRBV4-3 and TRBJ1-2; D perhaps matches TRBD1 (6 bases). This CDR3 is built from 15 residues. Trimming took 1 base from V and 4 from J, leaving 13 bases between them. The germline CDR1 and CDR2 sequences are LGHNA and YSLEER.

This chain uses TRBV9 with TRBJ1-5; D is unclear. The CDR3 is 15 residues long. V dropped 3 bases and J dropped 2 bases, with 12 bases sitting between them. From germline, CDR1 is SGDLS and CDR2 YYNGEE. The CDR3 spells CASSDGVSGNQPQHF. In DNA form, the CDR3 reads TGTGCCAGCAGCGATGGAGTTTCTGGCAATCAGCCCCAGCATTTT.

The chain carries TRBV4-1 and TRBJ2-4; D is perhaps TRBD1 or TRBD2 (6 bases each). Trimming took off 4 bases at V and 0 bases at J, with 10 bases between the two ends. This CDR3 is 15 amino acids long. Germline V gives CDR1 MGHRA, CDR2 YSYEKL. The CDR3 coding sequence is TGCGCCAGCAGCCTACAGGGACTAGCCAAAAACATTCAGTACTTC. This sequence encodes CASSLQGLAKNIQYF.

This sequence joins TRBV19 and TRBJ2-3; D not resolved. The CDR3 has 14 residues. Germline lookup yields CDR1 LNHDA and CDR2 SQIVND (reference sequence). Trimming stripped 4 bases from V and 1 base from J, with 9 bases between. CDR3 DNA sequence: TGTGCCAGTAGTAGGCAGGATCGCACAGATACGCAGTATTTT. Protein: CASSRQDRTDTQYF.

This clone was detected a few times. This chain joins TRBV12-3 or TRBV12-4 and TRBJ1-4; weak D call: TRBD1 (5 bases). V gave up 8 bases and J gave up 11 bases, with 12 bases separating them. This CDR3 is built from 11 residues. CDR3: CASGTNGKLFF. CDR3 DNA: TGTGCCAGCGGGACCAATGGGAAACTGTTTTTT.

The CDR3 DNA sequence: TGTGCCAGCAGCTCCCTACGGGGGGGCACAGATACGCAGTATTTT. Its protein product is CASSSLRGGTDTQYF. The gene calls are TRBV11-3 and TRBJ2-3; 7 bases line up with TRBD2. The CDR3 loop spans 15 amino acids. Germline CDR1 and CDR2: SGHNT and YENEEA. V lost 4 bases to trimming and J lost 1 base; unmatched junction nucleotides: 5. The full variable domain, its missing parts supplied by reference TRBV11-3 and TRBJ2-3, is EAGVVQSPRYKIIEKKQPVAFWCNPISGHNTLYWYLQNLGQGPELLIRYENEEAVDDSQLPKDRFSAERLKGVDSTLKIQPAELGDSAVYLCASSSLRGGTDTQYFGPGTRLTVL.

The chain employs TRBV27 and TRBJ1-2; no reliable D call. The V end lost 5 bases, the J end lost 8 bases, and 21 bases lay between the germline ends. The CDR3 contains 15 residues. CDR1 and CDR2 (germline): MNHEY, SMNVEV (reference sequence). Written as DNA, the CDR3 is TGTGCCAGCAGTCCCTCGACTGGAGCGGTTCGCGGCTACACCTTC. It encodes CASSPSTGAVRGYTF.

This sequence joins TRBV11-2 and TRBJ2-1, with TRBD2 identical over 11 bases. The germline gives CDR1 SGHAT, CDR2 FQNNGV. V trimming: 11 bases; J trimming: 7 bases; junction bases outside the gene matches: 10. The CDR3 is 14 amino acids. CDR3 residues: CADRATSGTNEQFF. The CDR3 DNA reads as TGTGCCGACAGGGCGACTAGCGGGACAAATGAGCAGTTCTTC.

The chain joins TRBV19 to TRBJ2-5; 10 bases align to TRBD2. Germline values: CDR1 LNHDA, CDR2 SQIVND (reference sequence). The CDR3 runs to 16 residues. Trimming at V came to 5 bases and at J to 1 base, leaving 7 bases not matched to a gene. CDR3 in DNA: TGTGCCAGTAGTCCAATAGCGGGGGGACTCCAAGAGACCCAGTACTTC. As protein: CASSPIAGGLQETQYF.

The rearrangement uses TRBV5-1 and TRBJ2-7, with D possibly matching TRBD1 (5 bases). Germline V gene data show CDR1 as SGHRS and CDR2 as YFSETQ. CDR3 length equals 16 residues. The V end lost 0 bases, the J end lost 3 bases, and 16 bases lay between the germline ends. The CDR3 DNA sequence: TGCGCCAGCAGCTTGGATCAGGGTCCCTTTTTCTACGAGCAGTACTTC. It is translated as CASSLDQGPFFYEQYF.

V and J are TRBV2 and TRBJ1-1; the D is unclear. Trimming removed 1 base from V and 1 base from J, with 4 bases in between. CDR3 length: 13 residues. Germline V lookup: CDR1 SNHLY, CDR2 FYNNEI. CDR3 protein: CASSEEGNTEAFF. DNA of the CDR3: TGTGCCAGCAGTGAAGAAGGGAACACTGAAGCTTTCTTT.

This clone was picked up a small number of times. J is TRBJ1-2 and V is TRBV3-1 (or the pseudogene TRBV3-2), with D unresolved. CDR3 size: 14 residues. Germline V CDR1 and CDR2: LGHDT, YNNKEL (reference sequence). The ends were cut back, 4 bases at V and 4 bases at J, with 13 bases in the middle. CDR3 sequence: CASSPRSDGYGYTF. In DNA, the CDR3 is TGTGCCAGCAGCCCCCGGTCGGATGGCTATGGCTACACCTTC.